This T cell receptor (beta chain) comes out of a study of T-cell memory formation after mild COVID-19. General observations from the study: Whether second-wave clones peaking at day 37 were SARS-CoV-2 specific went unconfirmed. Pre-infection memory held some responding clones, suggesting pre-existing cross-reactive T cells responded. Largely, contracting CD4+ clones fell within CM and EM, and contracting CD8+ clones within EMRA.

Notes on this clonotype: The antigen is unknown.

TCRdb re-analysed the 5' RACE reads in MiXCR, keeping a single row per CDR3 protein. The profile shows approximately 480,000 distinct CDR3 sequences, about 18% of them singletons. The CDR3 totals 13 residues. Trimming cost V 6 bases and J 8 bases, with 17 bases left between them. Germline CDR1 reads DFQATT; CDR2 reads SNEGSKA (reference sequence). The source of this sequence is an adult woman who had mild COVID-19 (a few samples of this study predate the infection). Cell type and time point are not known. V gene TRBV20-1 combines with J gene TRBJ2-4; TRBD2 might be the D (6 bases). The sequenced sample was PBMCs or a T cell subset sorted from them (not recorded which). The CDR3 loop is CSAFGGEFDIQYF. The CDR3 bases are TGCAGTGCCTTTGGAGGGGAATTTGACATTCAGTACTTC.